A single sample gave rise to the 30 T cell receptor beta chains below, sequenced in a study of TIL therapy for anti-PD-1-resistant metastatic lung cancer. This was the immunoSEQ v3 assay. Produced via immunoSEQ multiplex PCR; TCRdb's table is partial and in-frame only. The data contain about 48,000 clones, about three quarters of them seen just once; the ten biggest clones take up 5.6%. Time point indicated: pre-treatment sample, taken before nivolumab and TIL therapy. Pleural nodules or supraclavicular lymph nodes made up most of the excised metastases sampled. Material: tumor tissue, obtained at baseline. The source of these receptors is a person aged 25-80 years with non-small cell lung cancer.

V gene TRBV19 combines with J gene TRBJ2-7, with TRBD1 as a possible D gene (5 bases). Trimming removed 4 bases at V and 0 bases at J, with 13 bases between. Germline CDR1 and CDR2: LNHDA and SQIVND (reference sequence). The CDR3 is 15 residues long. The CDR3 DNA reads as TGTGCCAGTAGTACCAGACAGAGCCACTCCTACGAGCAGTACTTC. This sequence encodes CASSTRQSHSYEQYF.

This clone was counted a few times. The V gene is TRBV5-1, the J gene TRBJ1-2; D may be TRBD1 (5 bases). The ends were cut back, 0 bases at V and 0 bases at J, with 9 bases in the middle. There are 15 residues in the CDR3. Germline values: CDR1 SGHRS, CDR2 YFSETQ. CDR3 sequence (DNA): TGCGCCAGCAGCTTGGCCAGGGCAGCTAACTATGGCTACACCTTC. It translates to CASSLARAANYGYTF.

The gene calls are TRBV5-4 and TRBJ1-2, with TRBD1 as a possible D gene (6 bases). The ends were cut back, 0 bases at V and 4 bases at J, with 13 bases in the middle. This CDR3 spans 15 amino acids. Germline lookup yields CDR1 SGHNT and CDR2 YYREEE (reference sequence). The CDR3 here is CASSLAQGGGYGYTF. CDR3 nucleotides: TGTGCCAGCAGCTTGGCTCAGGGAGGGGGCTATGGCTACACCTTC.

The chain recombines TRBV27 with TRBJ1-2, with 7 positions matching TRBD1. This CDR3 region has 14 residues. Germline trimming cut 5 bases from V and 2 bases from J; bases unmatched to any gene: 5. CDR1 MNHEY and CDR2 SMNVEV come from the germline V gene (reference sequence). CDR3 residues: CASSPTGDNYGYTF. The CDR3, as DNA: TGTGCCAGCAGTCCTACAGGGGACAACTATGGCTACACCTTC.

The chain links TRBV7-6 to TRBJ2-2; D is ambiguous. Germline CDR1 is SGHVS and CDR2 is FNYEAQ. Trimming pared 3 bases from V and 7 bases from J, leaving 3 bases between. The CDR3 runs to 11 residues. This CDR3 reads CASSLVGELFF. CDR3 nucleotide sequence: TGTGCCAGCAGCTTGGTCGGGGAGCTGTTTTTT.

The CDR3 region is CASSSSGLISGNTIYF. Here the CDR3 DNA reads TGTGCCAGCAGCTCTTCAGGGTTGATCTCTGGAAACACCATATATTTT. This chain connects TRBV5-6 to TRBJ1-3; D may be TRBD1 (5 bases). V was shortened by 3 bases and J by 0 bases, with 13 bases between the two germline ends. CDR3 length: 16 residues. Looked up from germline, CDR1 is SGHDT and CDR2 is YYEEEE.

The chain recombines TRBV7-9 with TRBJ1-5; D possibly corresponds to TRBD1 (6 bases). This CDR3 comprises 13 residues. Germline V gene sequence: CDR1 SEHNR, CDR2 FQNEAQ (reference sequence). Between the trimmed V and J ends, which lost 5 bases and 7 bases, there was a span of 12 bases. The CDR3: CASSKDRGQPQHF. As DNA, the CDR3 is TGTGCCAGCAGCAAGGACAGAGGGCAGCCCCAGCATTTT.

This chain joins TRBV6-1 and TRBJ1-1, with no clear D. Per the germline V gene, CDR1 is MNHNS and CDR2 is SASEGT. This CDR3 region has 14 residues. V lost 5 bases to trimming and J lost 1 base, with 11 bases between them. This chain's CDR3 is CASSLYDGNTEAFF. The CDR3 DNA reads TGTGCCAGCAGTCTATATGACGGGAACACTGAAGCTTTCTTT.

This CDR3 reads CASRDWTGHRETQYF. The CDR3 bases are TGTGCCAGCAGAGATTGGACAGGGCATAGGGAGACCCAGTACTTC. The chain employs TRBV6-1 and TRBJ2-5, with 8 bases aligning to TRBD1. The CDR3 has 15 amino acids. V was clipped by 6 bases and J by 5 bases; unmatched bases: 11. Germline V lookup: CDR1 MNHNS, CDR2 SASEGT.

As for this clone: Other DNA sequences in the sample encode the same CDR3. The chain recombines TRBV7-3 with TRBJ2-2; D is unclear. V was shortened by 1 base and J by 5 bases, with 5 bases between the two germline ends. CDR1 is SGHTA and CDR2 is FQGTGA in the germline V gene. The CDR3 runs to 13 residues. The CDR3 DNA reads TGTGCCAGCAGCTTAAGAGTAACCGGGGAGCTGTTTTTT. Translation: CASSLRVTGELFF.

Written as DNA, the CDR3 is TGTGCCTGGAGTGCCCGGAGAGTCACAGATACGCAGTATTTT. Translation gives CAWSARRVTDTQYF. The rearrangement links TRBV30 to TRBJ2-3; no clear D gene. In germline, CDR1 is GTSNPN, CDR2 SVGIG (reference sequence). This CDR3 is built from 14 residues. V was trimmed by 1 base and J by 2 bases, leaving 10 bases between them. The complete variable domain, with remaining parts taken from reference TRBV30 and TRBJ2-3, reads SQTIHQWPATLVQPVGSPLSLECTVEGTSNPNLYWYRQAAGRGLQLLFYSVGIGQISSEVPQNLSASRPQDRQFILSSKKLLLSDSGFYLCAWSARRVTDTQYFGPGTRLTVL.

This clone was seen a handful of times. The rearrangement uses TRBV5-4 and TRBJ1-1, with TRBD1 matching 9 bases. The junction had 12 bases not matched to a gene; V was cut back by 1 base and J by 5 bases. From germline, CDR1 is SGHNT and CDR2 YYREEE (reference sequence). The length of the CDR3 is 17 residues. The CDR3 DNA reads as TGTGCCAGCAGCTTGTTTCTGGGACAGGGAAGGAGAACTGAAGCTTTCTTT. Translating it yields CASSLFLGQGRRTEAFF. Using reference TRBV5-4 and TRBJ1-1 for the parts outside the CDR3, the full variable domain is ETGVTQSPTHLIKTRGQQVTLRCSSQSGHNTVSWYQQALGQGPQFIFQYYREEENGRGNFPPRFSGLQFPNYSSELNVNALELDDSALYLCASSLFLGQGRRTEAFFGQGTRLTVV.

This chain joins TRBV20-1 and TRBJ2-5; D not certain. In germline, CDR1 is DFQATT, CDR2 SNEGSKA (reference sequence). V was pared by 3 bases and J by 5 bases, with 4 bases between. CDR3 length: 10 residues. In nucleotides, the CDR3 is TGCAGTGCTAGTATTGAGACCCAGTACTTC. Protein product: CSASIETQYF.

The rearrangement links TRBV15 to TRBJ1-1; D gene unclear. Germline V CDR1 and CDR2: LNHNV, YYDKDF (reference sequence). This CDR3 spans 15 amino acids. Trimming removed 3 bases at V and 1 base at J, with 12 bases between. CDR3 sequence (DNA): TGTGCCACCAGCAGGCCTACACAGTGGAACACTGAAGCTTTCTTT. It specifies CATSRPTQWNTEAFF.

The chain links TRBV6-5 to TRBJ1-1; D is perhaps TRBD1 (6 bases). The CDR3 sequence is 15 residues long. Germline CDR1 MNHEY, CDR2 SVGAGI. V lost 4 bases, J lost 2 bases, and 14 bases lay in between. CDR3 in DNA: TGTGCCAGCAGTTCTACAGGGTTAGCAAACACTGAAGCTTTCTTT. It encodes CASSSTGLANTEAFF.

CDR3 in amino acids: CASSPDVLPQETQYF. In DNA form, the CDR3 reads TGTGCCAGCAGCCCGGACGTCCTACCCCAAGAGACCCAGTACTTC. The chain has TRBV5-4 and TRBJ2-5; no clear D. The germline V gene encodes CDR1 SGHNT and CDR2 YYREEE (reference sequence). Trimming left V 4 bases short and J 1 base short, with 14 bases between. The CDR3 loop spans 15 amino acids.

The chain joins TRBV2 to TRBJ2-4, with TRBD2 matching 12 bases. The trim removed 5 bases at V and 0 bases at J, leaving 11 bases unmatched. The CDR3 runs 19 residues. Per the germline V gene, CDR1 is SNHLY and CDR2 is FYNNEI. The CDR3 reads CASSLPTSGSPQAKNIQYF. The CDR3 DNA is TGTGCCAGCAGTTTACCGACTAGCGGGAGCCCCCAAGCCAAAAACATTCAGTACTTC.

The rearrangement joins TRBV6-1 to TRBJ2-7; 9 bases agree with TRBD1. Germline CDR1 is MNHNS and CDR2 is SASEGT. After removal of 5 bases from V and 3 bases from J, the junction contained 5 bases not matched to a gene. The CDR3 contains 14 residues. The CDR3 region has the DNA TGTGCCAGCAGTCCGACAGGGGGTAACTACGAGCAGTACTTC. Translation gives CASSPTGGNYEQYF.

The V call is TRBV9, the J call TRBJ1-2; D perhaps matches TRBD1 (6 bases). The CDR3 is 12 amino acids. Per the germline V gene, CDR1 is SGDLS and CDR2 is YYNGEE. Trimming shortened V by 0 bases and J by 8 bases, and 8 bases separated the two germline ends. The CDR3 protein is CASSVVGGGYTF. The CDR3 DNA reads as TGTGCCAGCAGCGTAGTGGGGGGCGGCTACACCTTC. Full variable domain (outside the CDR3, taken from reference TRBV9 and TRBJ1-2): DSGVTQTPKHLITATGQRVTLRCSPRSGDLSVYWYQQSLDQGLQFLIQYYNGEERAKGNILERFSAQQFPDLHSELNLSSLELGDSALYFCASSVVGGGYTFGSGTRLTVV.

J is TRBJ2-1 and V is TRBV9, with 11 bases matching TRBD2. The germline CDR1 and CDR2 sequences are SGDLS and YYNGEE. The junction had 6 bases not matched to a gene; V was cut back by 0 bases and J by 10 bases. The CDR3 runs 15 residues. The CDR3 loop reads CASSVATSGSGEQFF. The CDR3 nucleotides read TGTGCCAGCAGCGTAGCTACTAGCGGGAGCGGGGAGCAGTTCTTC.

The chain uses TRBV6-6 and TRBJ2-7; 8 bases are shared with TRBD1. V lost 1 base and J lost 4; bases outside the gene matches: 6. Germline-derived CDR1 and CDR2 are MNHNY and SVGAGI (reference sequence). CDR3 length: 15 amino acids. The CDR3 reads CASSYFRDRSYEQYF. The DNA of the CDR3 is TGTGCCAGCAGTTACTTTCGGGACAGGTCTTACGAGCAGTACTTC.

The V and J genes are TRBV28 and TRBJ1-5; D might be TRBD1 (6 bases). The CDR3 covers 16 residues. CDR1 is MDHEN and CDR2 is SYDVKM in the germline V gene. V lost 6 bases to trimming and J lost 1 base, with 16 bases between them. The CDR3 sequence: CASSHGQLYSNQPQHF. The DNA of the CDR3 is TGTGCCAGCAGCCACGGACAGCTATACAGCAATCAGCCCCAGCATTTT.

The CDR3 bases are TGCGCCAGCAGCCCAACCGGGACAGTAGCCTACGAGCAGTACTTC. Translated: CASSPTGTVAYEQYF. The rearrangement links TRBV4-1 to TRBJ2-7; 7 bases are shared with TRBD1. The CDR3 is made up of 15 amino acids. CDR1 is MGHRA and CDR2 is YSYEKL in the germline V gene. V dropped 4 bases and J dropped 2; count of bases not matched to a gene: 8.

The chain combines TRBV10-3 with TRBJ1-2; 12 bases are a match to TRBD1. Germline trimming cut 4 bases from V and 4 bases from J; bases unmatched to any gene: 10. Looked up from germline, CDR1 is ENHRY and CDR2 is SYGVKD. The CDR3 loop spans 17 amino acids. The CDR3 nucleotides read TGTGCCATCAGTGTAGCCGGGACAGGGGGCTTCGGCTATGGCTACACCTTC. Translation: CAISVAGTGGFGYGYTF.

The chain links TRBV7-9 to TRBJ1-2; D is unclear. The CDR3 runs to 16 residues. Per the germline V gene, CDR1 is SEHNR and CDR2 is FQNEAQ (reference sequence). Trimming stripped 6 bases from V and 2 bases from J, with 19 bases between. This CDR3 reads CASRRTELGRNYGYTF. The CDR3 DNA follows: TGTGCCAGCAGACGGACCGAATTAGGACGGAACTATGGCTACACCTTC.

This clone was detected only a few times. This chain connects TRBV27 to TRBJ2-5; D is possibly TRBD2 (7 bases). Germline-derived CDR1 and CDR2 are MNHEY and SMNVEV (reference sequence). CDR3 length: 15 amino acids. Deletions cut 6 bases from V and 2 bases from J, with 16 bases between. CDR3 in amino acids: CASRGWGGGQETQYF. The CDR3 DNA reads TGTGCCAGCAGAGGGTGGGGGGGCGGACAAGAGACCCAGTACTTC.

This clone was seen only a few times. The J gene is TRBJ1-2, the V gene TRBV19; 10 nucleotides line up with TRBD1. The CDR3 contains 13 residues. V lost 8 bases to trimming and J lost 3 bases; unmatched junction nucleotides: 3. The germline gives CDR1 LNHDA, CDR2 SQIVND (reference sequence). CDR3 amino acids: CASGTGAHYGYTF. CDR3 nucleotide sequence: TGTGCCAGTGGGACAGGGGCGCACTATGGCTACACCTTC. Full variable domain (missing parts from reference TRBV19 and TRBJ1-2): DGGITQSPKYLFRKEGQNVTLSCEQNLNHDAMYWYRQDPGQGLRLIYYSQIVNDFQKGDIAEGYSVSREKKESFPLTVTSAQKNPTAFYLCASGTGAHYGYTFGSGTRLTVV.

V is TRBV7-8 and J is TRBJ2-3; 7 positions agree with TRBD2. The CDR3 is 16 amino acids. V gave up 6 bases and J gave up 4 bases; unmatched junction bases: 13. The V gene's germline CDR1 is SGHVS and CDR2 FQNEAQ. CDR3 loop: CASRLMGGRASDTQYF. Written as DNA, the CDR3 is TGTGCCAGCAGATTAATGGGGGGGAGGGCCTCAGATACGCAGTATTTT.

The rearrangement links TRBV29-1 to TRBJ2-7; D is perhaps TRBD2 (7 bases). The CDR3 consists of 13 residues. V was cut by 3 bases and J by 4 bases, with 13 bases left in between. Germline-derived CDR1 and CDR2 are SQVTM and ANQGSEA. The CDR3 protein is CSVDQGGAYEQYF. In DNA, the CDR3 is TGCAGCGTTGACCAAGGGGGGGCTTACGAGCAGTACTTC.

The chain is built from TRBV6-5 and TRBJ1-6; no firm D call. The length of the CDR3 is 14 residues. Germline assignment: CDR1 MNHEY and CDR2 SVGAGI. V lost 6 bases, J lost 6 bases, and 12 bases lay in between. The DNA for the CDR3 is TGTGCCAGCAGCCCCCGAGGGTTTAATTCACCCCTCCACTTT. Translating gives CASSPRGFNSPLHF.